This T cell receptor (beta chain) was obtained from a study of cytomegalovirus exposure and HLA in healthy donors. General study results and limits: A few chains tied to CMV proved CMV antigen-specific in vitro.

This CDR3 has 15 residues. Per the germline V gene, CDR1 is SGHAT and CDR2 is FQDESV (reference sequence). Trimming removed 5 bases from V and 0 bases from J, with 11 bases in between. Clones were sequenced by immunoSEQ multiplex PCR, and TCRdb holds only the in-frame ones, with some missing. Of around 130,000 clones listed, roughly nine tenths are singletons. A note on this clone: As yet, its antigen is unknown.

The sequence derives from a man aged 25-45 years in good health and CMV-seronegative. V and J are TRBV11-1 and TRBJ1-5; a possible D gene is TRBD1 (6 bases). The sequencing input was PBMCs. The DNA for the CDR3 is TGTGCCAGCAGCAAGGACAGTAATAGCAATCAGCCCCAGCATTTT. Encoded protein: CASSKDSNSNQPQHF.